This entry is about one T cell receptor beta chain. No antigen is known for it. The source of the sample is a study of a mutant IDH1 vaccine in newly diagnosed glioma. The wider study: The treated population exhibited a male proportion of roughly 62%, a female proportion of roughly 40%, and a mean age of about 39 years. Former treatment meant radiotherapy, temozolomide, or both; the majority had gotten both.

Time point: baseline, week 1 (first vaccination visit). Sample treatment: pre-vaccination baseline after standard-of-care therapy. TCRdb keeps only in-frame clones here, not all; method: immunoSEQ multiplex PCR. The sample has approximately 52,000 clones, 60% to 85% seen once. From germline, CDR1 is SNHLY and CDR2 FYNNEI. The length of the CDR3 is 16 residues. With 1 base clipped from V and 5 bases from J, the junction kept 9 bases outside the gene matches. Broader study findings: Top-clonotype changes in peripheral T cells seemed unrelated to pseudoprogression. Patients mounted vaccine-induced immune responses in about 93% of cases.

The chain combines TRBV2 with TRBJ2-5, with 8 bases lining up with TRBD2. This clonotype originated in a woman aged 40 to 50 with glioma. The sequences come from PBMCs, collected from a glioma patient treated with radiotherapy, temozolomide or both. CDR3: CASSEVAGNRWETQYF. CDR3 DNA: TGTGCCAGCAGTGAAGTAGCGGGGAACCGGTGGGAGACCCAGTACTTC.